This passage covers 23 T cell receptor beta chains from one sample sequenced in a study of blood T cells in healthy people across ages (dated by TCRdb to between 2014 and 2016). The library came from 5' RACE. The data were produced on an Illumina HiSeq 2500. A second 7 to 11 cycle PCR used a sample-barcoded 5' primer and a J-beta primer mix. The raw public reads went through TCRdb reprocessing: fastp at Q25, MiXCR clone calling, in-frame beta chains kept. Rows are combined by CDR3 protein, so each entry shows the most common genes and DNA. In this sample the table shows more than 1 million distinct CDR3 sequences, under 45% of which occur a single time. Under 20% of the sample is held by the ten biggest clonotypes. The sample consisted of blood. These receptors were taken from a woman aged 60-75 years in good health.

The chain is built from TRBV5-1 and TRBJ2-3, with a possible D match to TRBD2 (6 bases). Trimming removed 3 bases at V and 3 bases at J, with 14 bases between. The CDR3 consists of 15 residues. Germline-derived CDR1 and CDR2 are SGHRS and YFSETQ. CDR3 amino acids: CASSYVGDCTDTQYF. Here the CDR3 DNA reads TGCGCCAGCAGCTATGTGGGGGACTGTACAGATACGCAGTATTTT. The full variable domain, in which reference TRBV5-1 and TRBJ2-3 provide the parts outside the CDR3, is KAGVTQTPRYLIKTRGQQVTLSCSPISGHRSVSWYQQTPGQGLQFLFEYFSETQRNKGNFPGRFSGRQFSNSRSEMNVSTLELGDSALYLCASSYVGDCTDTQYFGPGTRLTVL.

A word on this clonotype: One base away lies a much larger clone, so this may be a sequencing read error. The chain recombines TRBV11-2 with TRBJ2-1; no reliable D call. Germline CDR1 and CDR2: SGHAT and FQNNGV. V was cut by 0 bases and J by 9 bases, with 9 bases left in between. This CDR3 has 13 amino acids. CDR3 protein: CASSLDWAGEQFF. CDR3 bases: TGTGCCAGCAGCTTAGATTGGGCCGGTGAGCAGTTCTTC.

This clonotype showed up just a few times. V is TRBV7-2 and J is TRBJ2-1; D ambiguous. V was trimmed by 5 bases and J by 6 bases, leaving 11 bases between them. CDR3 length equals 13 residues. CDR1 is SGHTA, CDR2 FQGNSA, per germline. In nucleotides, the CDR3 is TGTGCCAGCAGCATCCTCCGGGCCAATGAGCAGTTCTTC. Amino acid sequence: CASSILRANEQFF.

This clonotype was detected a few times. The J gene is TRBJ2-7, the V gene TRBV7-3; TRBD1 might be the D (6 bases). V lost 7 bases and J 0 bases, leaving 16 bases between the germline ends. This CDR3 region has 15 residues. Per the germline V gene, CDR1 is SGHTA and CDR2 is FQGTGA. CDR3 nucleotide sequence: TGTGCCAGCATCCCTGGAAGGGGGACCTCCTACGAGCAGTACTTC. Its protein product is CASIPGRGTSYEQYF.

The chain carries TRBV27 and TRBJ2-7, with 9 bases aligning to TRBD2. V dropped 3 bases and J dropped 7; count of bases not matched to a gene: 13. Per germline, CDR1 MNHEY and CDR2 SMNVEV (reference sequence). This CDR3 has 16 amino acids. This chain's CDR3 is CASSLELGLASNEQYF. In DNA, the CDR3 is TGTGCCAGCAGTTTGGAGCTCGGACTAGCGAGCAATGAGCAGTACTTC.

This clonotype was counted between two and nine times. The chain joins TRBV25-1 to TRBJ2-7; D call uncertain. The length of the CDR3 is 13 residues. The ends were cut back, 4 bases at V and 6 bases at J, with 13 bases in the middle. CDR1 is MGHDK and CDR2 is SYGVNS in the germline V gene. CDR3 nucleotide sequence: TGTGCCAGCAGTGGCCAGGTCCGCTCCGAGCAGTACTTC. Its translation: CASSGQVRSEQYF.

This sequence joins TRBV5-6 and TRBJ1-2; D gene uncertain. Trimming cost V 0 bases and J 3 bases, with 9 bases left between them. Per germline, CDR1 SGHDT and CDR2 YYEEEE. This CDR3 contains 14 residues. For the CDR3, the DNA is TGTGCCAGCAGCTTGGGTATTCTCTACTATGGCTACACCTTC. Amino acids: CASSLGILYYGYTF.

The chain has TRBV6-1 and TRBJ2-7, with a possible D match to TRBD2 (6 bases). The CDR3 is 13 amino acids. V was pared by 6 bases and J by 2 bases, with 11 bases between. The germline gives CDR1 MNHNS, CDR2 SASEGT. The CDR3 bases are TGTGCCAGCAGCATGGAGGGTGCCTACGAGCAGTACTTC. Protein sequence: CASSMEGAYEQYF.

The chain recombines TRBV20-1 with TRBJ2-7; 8 bases match TRBD2. Losses at the gene ends were 5 bases for V and 10 bases for J; bases not matched to a gene: 19. CDR1 DFQATT and CDR2 SNEGSKA come from the germline V gene (reference sequence). The CDR3 sequence is 15 residues long. In DNA form, the CDR3 reads TGCAGTGCTGAATCAGCGGCTAGCGGGTGGGAGGCCCAGTACTTC. As protein: CSAESAASGWEAQYF.

This clonotype came up a few times. The chain has TRBV27 and TRBJ2-5, with 9 nucleotides matching TRBD1. The CDR3 consists of 13 residues. V lost 5 bases, J lost 8 bases, and 6 bases stayed unmatched. Germline V gene lookup returns CDR1 MNHEY and CDR2 SMNVEV (reference sequence). The CDR3 here is CASSAGQGNTQYF. CDR3 DNA: TGTGCCAGCAGTGCTGGACAGGGGAACACCCAGTACTTC.

This clonotype has at least ten counts. The chain's CDR3 is CSVEDRGFEQYF. CDR3 coding DNA: TGCAGCGTTGAAGATCGGGGGTTCGAGCAGTACTTC. V and J are TRBV29-1 and TRBJ2-7; tentatively, D is TRBD2 (6 bases). V lost 0 bases and J 6 bases, leaving 9 bases between the germline ends. The germline V gene has CDR1 SQVTM and CDR2 ANQGSEA. The CDR3 extends over 12 amino acids.

This clonotype turned up a few times. The rearrangement uses TRBV11-1 and TRBJ2-5, with a possible D match to TRBD2 (5 bases). Germline V gives CDR1 SGHAT, CDR2 FQDESV (reference sequence). V lost 7 bases and J 4 bases, leaving 25 bases between the germline ends. The CDR3 is 17 residues long. The CDR3 region has the DNA TGTGCCAGCACCAGTATTTCGGAAAGGGAAGAGGGAGAGACCCAGTACTTC. This sequence encodes CASTSISEREEGETQYF.

This chain uses TRBV11-2 with TRBJ2-1; 7 bases are a match to TRBD2. From germline, CDR1 is SGHAT and CDR2 FQNNGV. CDR3 length: 16 residues. The V segment lost 4 bases and the J segment 0 bases; nucleotides outside the gene matches: 6. As DNA, the CDR3 is TGTGCCAGCAGCTCGGCGCGACTAGCCTCCTACAATGAGCAGTTCTTC. As protein: CASSSARLASYNEQFF.

The chain is built from TRBV13 and TRBJ2-5; TRBD2 might be the D (6 bases). Germline V gene data show CDR1 as PRHDT and CDR2 as FYEKMQ (reference sequence). V was trimmed by 4 bases and J by 2 bases, leaving 29 bases between them. This CDR3 comprises 20 residues. The CDR3 sequence: CASSSVRAEFGTLTQETQYF. Here the CDR3 DNA reads TGTGCCAGCAGCTCGGTACGGGCGGAGTTTGGGACTCTTACTCAAGAGACCCAGTACTTC.

The rearrangement joins TRBV28 to TRBJ2-7; 9 bases are a match to TRBD1. J gave up 2 bases and V 6 bases, and 11 bases lay outside the gene matches. Germline V gene sequence: CDR1 MDHEN, CDR2 SYDVKM. The CDR3 totals 16 residues. The CDR3 DNA is TGTGCCAGCAGGGGTACCGGGACAGGGACCCCCTACGAGCAGTACTTC. Translated: CASRGTGTGTPYEQYF.

This clonotype was counted only a few times. The chain uses TRBV3-1 and TRBJ2-5, with D uncertain. The CDR3 has 16 amino acids. V was clipped by 0 bases and J by 3 bases, with 14 bases between them. CDR1 and CDR2 (germline): LGHDT, YNNKEL (reference sequence). CDR3 region: CASSQDPVGLKETQYF. CDR3 coding DNA: TGTGCCAGCAGCCAAGACCCCGTGGGGTTAAAAGAGACCCAGTACTTC.

In its sample, this clonotype was seen a few times. The chain links TRBV5-1 to TRBJ2-1; 9 bases align to TRBD1. Trimming took 7 bases from V and 0 from J; bases not matched to a gene: 5. In germline, CDR1 is SGHRS, CDR2 YFSETQ. The CDR3 runs 15 residues. CDR3 loop: CASRTGDRSYNEQFF. The CDR3 DNA reads as TGCGCCAGCCGGACAGGGGATCGCTCCTACAATGAGCAGTTCTTC.

The CDR3 bases are TGTGCCAGCATGGACCCGGGGACTGCGGGACTCTCCAGACAGTCCTACAATGAGCAGTTCTTC. It codes for CASMDPGTAGLSRQSYNEQFF. V is TRBV2 and J is TRBJ2-1, with TRBD2 as a possible D gene (6 bases). CDR3 size: 21 residues. Trimming took off 7 bases at V and 1 base at J, with 32 bases between the two ends. Germline lookup yields CDR1 SNHLY and CDR2 FYNNEI.

The CDR3 loop is CASSLSRAATEAFF. Here the CDR3 DNA reads TGTGCCAGCAGTTTATCCAGGGCGGCCACTGAAGCTTTCTTT. This chain links TRBV12-3 or TRBV12-4 with TRBJ1-1; D may be TRBD1 (5 bases). The CDR3 has 14 amino acids. With 2 bases removed from V and 4 bases from J, the gap between germline ends came to 11 bases.

The rearrangement uses TRBV20-1 and TRBJ2-7; maybe TRBD2 (6 bases). CDR1 DFQATT and CDR2 SNEGSKA come from the germline V gene (reference sequence). The CDR3 consists of 12 residues. CDR3 residues: CSVTGDGYEQYF. In DNA form, the CDR3 reads TGCAGCGTTACGGGAGATGGCTACGAGCAGTACTTC.

This clonotype was counted only a few times. The chain links TRBV20-1 to TRBJ2-7; TRBD2 matches 8 bases. The V segment lost 3 bases and the J segment 1 base; nucleotides outside the gene matches: 8. Germline CDR1 is DFQATT and CDR2 is SNEGSKA (reference sequence). The CDR3 has 15 amino acids. The CDR3 sequence: CSASSGLAGSYEQYF. The CDR3 DNA reads as TGCAGTGCTAGTAGCGGTCTAGCGGGTTCCTACGAGCAGTACTTC.

The chain has TRBV7-9 and TRBJ2-5; possibly TRBD2 for D (5 bases). There are 14 residues in the CDR3. The germline V and J ends were trimmed by 2 bases and 5 bases, with 12 bases remaining between them. The germline gives CDR1 SEHNR, CDR2 FQNEAQ (reference sequence). The CDR3 loop reads CASSLPGIVETQYF. The CDR3 nucleotides read TGTGCCAGCAGCTTACCGGGGATCGTGGAGACCCAGTACTTC.

V is TRBV4-1 and J is TRBJ2-3, with a tentative D call TRBD1 (6 bases). Per the germline V gene, CDR1 is MGHRA and CDR2 is YSYEKL. Trimming took 1 base from V and 1 from J, leaving 18 bases between them. The CDR3 extends over 18 amino acids. The DNA for the CDR3 is TGCGCCAGCAGCCAAGCCTTGCCGACAGGTCAACGCACAGATACGCAGTATTTT. Its protein is CASSQALPTGQRTDTQYF.